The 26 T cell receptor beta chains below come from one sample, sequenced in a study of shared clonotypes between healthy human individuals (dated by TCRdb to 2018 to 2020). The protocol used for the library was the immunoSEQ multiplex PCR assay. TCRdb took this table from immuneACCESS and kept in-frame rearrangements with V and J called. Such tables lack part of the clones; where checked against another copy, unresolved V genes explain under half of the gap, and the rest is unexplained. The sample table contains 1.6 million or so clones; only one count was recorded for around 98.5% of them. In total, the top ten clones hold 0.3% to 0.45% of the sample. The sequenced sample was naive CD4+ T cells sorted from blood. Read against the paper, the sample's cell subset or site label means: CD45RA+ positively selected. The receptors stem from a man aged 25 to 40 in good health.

This chain's CDR3 is CASSLTGTASSYNEQFF. CDR3 bases: TGTGCCAGCAGTTTAACCGGGACCGCGAGCTCCTACAATGAGCAGTTCTTC. V gene TRBV28 combines with J gene TRBJ2-1; possibly TRBD1 or TRBD2 for D (5 bases each). This CDR3 region has 17 residues. Germline CDR1 and CDR2: MDHEN and SYDVKM. V lost 2 bases and J 0 bases, leaving 14 bases between the germline ends.

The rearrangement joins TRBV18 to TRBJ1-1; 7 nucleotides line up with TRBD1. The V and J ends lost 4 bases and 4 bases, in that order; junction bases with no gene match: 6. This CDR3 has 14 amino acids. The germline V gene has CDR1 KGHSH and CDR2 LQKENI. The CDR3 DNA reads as TGTGCCAGCTCACTGAGACAGGGTGGCACTGAAGCTTTCTTT. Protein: CASSLRQGGTEAFF.

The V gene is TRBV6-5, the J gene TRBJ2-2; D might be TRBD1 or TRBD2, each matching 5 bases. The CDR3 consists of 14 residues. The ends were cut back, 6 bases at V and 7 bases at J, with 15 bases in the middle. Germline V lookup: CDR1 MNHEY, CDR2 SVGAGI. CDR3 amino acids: CASSRGPLGGELFF. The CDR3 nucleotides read TGTGCCAGCAGCCGGGGCCCCCTGGGCGGGGAGCTGTTTTTT.

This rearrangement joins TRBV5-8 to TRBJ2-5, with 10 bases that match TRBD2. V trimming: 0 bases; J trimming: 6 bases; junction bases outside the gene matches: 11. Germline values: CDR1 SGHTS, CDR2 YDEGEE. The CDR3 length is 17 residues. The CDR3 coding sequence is TGTGCCAGCAGCTTGGCCGGGCTAGCGGGAGACGGAAAGACCCAGTACTTC. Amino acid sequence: CASSLAGLAGDGKTQYF.

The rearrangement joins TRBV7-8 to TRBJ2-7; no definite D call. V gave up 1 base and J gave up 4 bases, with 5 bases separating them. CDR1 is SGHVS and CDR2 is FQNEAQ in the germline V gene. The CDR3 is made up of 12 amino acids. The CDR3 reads CASSLVRYEQYF. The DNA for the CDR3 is TGTGCCAGCAGCTTAGTTCGGTACGAGCAGTACTTC.

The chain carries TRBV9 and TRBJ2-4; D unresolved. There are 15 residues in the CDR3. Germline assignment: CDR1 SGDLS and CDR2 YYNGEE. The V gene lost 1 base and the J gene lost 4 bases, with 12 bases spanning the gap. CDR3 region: CASSVLADPKNIQYF. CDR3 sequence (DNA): TGTGCCAGCAGCGTATTGGCAGACCCTAAAAACATTCAGTACTTC.

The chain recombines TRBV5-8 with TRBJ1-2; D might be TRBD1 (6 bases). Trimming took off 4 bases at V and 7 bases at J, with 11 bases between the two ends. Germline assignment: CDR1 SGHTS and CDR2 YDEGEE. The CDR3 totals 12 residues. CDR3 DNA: TGTGCCAGCAGCACCGCGGACAGTGGCTACACCTTC. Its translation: CASSTADSGYTF.

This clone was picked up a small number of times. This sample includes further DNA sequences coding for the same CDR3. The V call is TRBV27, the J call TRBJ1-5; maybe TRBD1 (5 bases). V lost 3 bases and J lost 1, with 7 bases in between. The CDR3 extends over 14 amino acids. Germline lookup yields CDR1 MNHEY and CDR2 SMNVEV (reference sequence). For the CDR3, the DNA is TGTGCCAGCAGTTTGCAGGGAAGCAATCAGCCCCAGCATTTT. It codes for CASSLQGSNQPQHF.

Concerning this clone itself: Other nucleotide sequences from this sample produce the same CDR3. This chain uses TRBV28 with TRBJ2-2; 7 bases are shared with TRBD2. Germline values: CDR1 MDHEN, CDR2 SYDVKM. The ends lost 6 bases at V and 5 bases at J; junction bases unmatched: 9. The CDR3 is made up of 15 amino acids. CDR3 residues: CASSLGGSGTGELFF. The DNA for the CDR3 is TGTGCCAGCAGCTTGGGAGGGAGTGGTACCGGGGAGCTGTTTTTT.

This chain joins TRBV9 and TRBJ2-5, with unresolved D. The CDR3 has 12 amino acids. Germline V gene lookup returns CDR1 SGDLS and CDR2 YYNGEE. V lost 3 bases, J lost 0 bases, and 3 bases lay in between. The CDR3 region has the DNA TGTGCCAGCAGCGATAACCAAGAGACCCAGTACTTC. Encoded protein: CASSDNQETQYF. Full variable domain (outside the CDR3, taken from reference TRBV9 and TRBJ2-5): DSGVTQTPKHLITATGQRVTLRCSPRSGDLSVYWYQQSLDQGLQFLIQYYNGEERAKGNILERFSAQQFPDLHSELNLSSLELGDSALYFCASSDNQETQYFGPGTRLLVL.

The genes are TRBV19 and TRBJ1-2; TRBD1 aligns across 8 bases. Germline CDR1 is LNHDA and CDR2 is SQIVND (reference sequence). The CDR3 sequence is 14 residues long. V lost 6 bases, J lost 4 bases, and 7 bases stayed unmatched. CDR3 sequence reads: CASRPGGAGYGYTF. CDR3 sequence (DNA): TGTGCCAGTAGGCCAGGGGGCGCAGGCTATGGCTACACCTTC. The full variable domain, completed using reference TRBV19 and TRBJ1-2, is DGGITQSPKYLFRKEGQNVTLSCEQNLNHDAMYWYRQDPGQGLRLIYYSQIVNDFQKGDIAEGYSVSREKKESFPLTVTSAQKNPTAFYLCASRPGGAGYGYTFGSGTRLTVV.

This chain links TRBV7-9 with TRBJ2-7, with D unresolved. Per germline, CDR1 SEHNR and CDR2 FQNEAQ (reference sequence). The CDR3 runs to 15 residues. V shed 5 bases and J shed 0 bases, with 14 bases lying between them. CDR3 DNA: TGTGCCAGCAGCCCCAGAGACATTCGCTCCTACGAGCAGTACTTC. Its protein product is CASSPRDIRSYEQYF.

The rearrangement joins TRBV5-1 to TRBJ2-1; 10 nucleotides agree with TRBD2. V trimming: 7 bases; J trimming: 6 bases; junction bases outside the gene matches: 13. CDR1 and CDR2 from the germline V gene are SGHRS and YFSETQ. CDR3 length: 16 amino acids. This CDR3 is CASARESGRALNEQFF. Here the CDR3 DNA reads TGCGCCAGCGCCCGGGAGAGCGGGAGGGCCCTCAATGAGCAGTTCTTC.

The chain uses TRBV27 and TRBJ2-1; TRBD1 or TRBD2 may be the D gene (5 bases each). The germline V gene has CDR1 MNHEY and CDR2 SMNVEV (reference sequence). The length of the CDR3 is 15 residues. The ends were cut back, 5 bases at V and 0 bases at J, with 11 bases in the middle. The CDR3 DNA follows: TGTGCCAGCAGTCCCGGGACCTCCTCCTACAATGAGCAGTTCTTC. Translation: CASSPGTSSYNEQFF.

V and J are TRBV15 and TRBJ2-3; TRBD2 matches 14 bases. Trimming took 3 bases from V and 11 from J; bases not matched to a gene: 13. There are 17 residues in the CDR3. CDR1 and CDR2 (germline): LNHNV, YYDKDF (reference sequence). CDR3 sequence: CATSSPLGLAGARRQYF. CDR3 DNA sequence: TGTGCCACCAGCAGCCCTCTGGGACTAGCGGGAGCCCGCCGGCAGTATTTT.

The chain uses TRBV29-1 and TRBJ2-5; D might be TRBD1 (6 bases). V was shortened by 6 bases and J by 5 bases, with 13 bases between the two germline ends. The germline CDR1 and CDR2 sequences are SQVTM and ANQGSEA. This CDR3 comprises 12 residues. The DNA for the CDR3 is TGCAGCGTGATACAGGGTCAGGAGACCCAGTACTTC. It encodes CSVIQGQETQYF.

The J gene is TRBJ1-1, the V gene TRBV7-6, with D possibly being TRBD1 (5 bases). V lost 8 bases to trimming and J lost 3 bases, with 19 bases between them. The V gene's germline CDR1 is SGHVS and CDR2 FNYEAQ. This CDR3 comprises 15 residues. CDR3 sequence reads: CASYRRPGVYTEAFF. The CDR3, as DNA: TGTGCCAGCTACAGGCGCCCGGGTGTGTACACTGAAGCTTTCTTT.

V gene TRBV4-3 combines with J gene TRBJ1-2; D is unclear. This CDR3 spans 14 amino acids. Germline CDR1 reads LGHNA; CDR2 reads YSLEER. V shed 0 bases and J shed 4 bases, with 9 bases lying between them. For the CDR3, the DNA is TGCGCCAGCAGCCAAGATACCCGTCTCTATGGCTACACCTTC. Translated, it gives CASSQDTRLYGYTF.

The chain's CDR3 is CASRPGQMVGETQYF. Written as DNA, the CDR3 is TGTGCCAGCAGACCGGGACAGATGGTGGGAGAGACCCAGTACTTC. This chain links TRBV6-5 with TRBJ2-5, with TRBD1 identical over 7 bases. The CDR3 contains 15 residues. Germline V lookup: CDR1 MNHEY, CDR2 SVGAGI. V trimming: 6 bases; J trimming: 4 bases; junction bases outside the gene matches: 11.

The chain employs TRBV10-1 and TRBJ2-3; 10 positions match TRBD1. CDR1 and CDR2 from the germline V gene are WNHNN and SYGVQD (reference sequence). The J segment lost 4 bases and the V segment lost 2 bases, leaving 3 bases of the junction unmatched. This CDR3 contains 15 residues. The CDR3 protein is CASSERQGASDTQYF. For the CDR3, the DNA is TGCGCCAGCAGTGAGAGACAGGGGGCGTCAGATACGCAGTATTTT.

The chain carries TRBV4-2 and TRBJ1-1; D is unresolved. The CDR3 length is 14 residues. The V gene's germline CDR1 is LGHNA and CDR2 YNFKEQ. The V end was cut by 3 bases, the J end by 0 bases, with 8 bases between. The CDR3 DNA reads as TGTGCCAGCAGCCATGGCGAGATGAACACTGAAGCTTTCTTT. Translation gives CASSHGEMNTEAFF.

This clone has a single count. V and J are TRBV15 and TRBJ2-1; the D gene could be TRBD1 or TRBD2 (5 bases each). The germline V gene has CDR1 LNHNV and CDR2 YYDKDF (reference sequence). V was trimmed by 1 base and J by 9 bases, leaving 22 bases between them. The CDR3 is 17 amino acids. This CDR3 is CATSRGNLWGNSGEQFF. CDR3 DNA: TGTGCCACCAGCAGAGGGAACCTATGGGGGAATTCGGGTGAGCAGTTCTTC.

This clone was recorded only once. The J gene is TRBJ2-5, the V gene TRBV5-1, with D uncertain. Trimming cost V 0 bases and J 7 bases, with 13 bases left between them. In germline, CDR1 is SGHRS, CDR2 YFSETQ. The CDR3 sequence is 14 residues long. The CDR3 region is CASSLGVGGGTQYF. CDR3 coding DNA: TGCGCCAGCAGCTTGGGAGTTGGTGGCGGGACCCAGTACTTC.

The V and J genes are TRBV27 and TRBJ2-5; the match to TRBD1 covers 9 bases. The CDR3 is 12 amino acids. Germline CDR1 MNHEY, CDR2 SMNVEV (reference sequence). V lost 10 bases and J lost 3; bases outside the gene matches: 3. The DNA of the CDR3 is TGTGCCACCGGGGACAGGGAAGAGACCCAGTACTTC. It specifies CATGDREETQYF.

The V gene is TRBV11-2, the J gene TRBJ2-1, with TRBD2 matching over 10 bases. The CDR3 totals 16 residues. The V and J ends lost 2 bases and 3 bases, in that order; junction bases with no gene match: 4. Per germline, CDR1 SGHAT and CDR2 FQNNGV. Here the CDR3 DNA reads TGTGCCAGCAGCTTAACGGGACTAGCGATCTACAATGAGCAGTTCTTC. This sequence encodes CASSLTGLAIYNEQFF.

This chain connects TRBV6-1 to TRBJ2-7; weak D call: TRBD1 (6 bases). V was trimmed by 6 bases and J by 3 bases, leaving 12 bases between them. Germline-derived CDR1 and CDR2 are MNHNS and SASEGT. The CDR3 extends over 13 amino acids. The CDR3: CASSWGTLYEQYF. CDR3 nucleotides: TGTGCCAGCAGCTGGGGGACACTCTACGAGCAGTACTTC.